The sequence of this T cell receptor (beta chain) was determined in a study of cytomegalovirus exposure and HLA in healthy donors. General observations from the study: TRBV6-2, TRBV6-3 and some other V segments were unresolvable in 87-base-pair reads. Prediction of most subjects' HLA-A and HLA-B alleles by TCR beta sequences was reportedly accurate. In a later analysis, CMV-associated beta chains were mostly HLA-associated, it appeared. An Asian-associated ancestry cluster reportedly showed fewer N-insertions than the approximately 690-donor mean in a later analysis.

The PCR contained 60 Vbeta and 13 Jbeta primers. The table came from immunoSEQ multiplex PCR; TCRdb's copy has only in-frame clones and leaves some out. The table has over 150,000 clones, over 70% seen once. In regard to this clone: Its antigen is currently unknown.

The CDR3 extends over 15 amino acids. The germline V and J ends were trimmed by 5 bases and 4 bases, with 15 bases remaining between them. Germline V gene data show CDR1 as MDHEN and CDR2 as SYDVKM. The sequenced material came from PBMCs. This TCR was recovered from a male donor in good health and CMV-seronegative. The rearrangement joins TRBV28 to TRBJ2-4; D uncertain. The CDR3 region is CASSPLPQEKNIQYF. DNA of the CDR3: TGTGCCAGCAGTCCCCTCCCCCAAGAGAAAAACATTCAGTACTTC.